This T cell receptor beta chain was sequenced for a study of PD-L1 blockade in urothelial cancer. The overall study: Bladder-origin urothelial cancer in males covered about 90% of the 29 patients. The authors examined blood 3 weeks (second dose) and 6 weeks after treatment start. Blood samples contained a median around 130,000 T cells.

On this clone itself: What it recognizes is unknown.

Notes on the study in general: Tumor-associated clones in blood expanded more at 3 weeks in durable-benefit patients.

Time point of the sample: pretreatment peripheral blood. The repertoire was sequenced with immunoSEQ multiplex PCR; TCRdb's copy has only in-frame clones and lacks some. This sample carries approximately 50,000 clones, under 90% of them seen once, and the ten largest clones take approximately 3%. The source of this sequence is a man aged 70 or older with urothelial cancer. Sequencing used PBMCs, obtained around atezolizumab (anti-PD-L1) treatment.

CDR3 coding DNA: TGTGCCAGTAGTGGGGGGACTAGCGGGGGGATGACCGGGGAGCTGTTTTTT. It is translated as CASSGGTSGGMTGELFF. The rearrangement uses TRBV19 and TRBJ2-2; 15 positions match TRBD2. V shed 5 bases, J shed 5 bases, and the junction held 6 bases outside the gene matches. The CDR3 runs 17 residues. CDR1 and CDR2 from the germline V gene are LNHDA and SQIVND (reference sequence).